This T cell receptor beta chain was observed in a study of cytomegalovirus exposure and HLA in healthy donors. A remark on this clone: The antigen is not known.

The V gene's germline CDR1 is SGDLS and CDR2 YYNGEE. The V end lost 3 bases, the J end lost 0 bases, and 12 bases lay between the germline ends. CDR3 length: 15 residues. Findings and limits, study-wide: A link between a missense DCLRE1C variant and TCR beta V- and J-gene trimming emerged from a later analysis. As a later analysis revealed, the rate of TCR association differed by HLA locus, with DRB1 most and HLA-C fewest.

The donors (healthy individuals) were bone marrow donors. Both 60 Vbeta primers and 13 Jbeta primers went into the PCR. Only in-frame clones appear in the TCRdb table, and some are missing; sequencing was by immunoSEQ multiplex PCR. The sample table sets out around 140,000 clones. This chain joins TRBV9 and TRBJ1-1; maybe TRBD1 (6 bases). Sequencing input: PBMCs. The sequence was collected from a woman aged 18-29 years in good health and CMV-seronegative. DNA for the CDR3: TGTGCCAGCAGCGGTTACAGGGAAATGAACACTGAAGCTTTCTTT. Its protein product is CASSGYREMNTEAFF.